The clone carrying this T cell receptor (beta chain) was found a few times. Its antigen is not known. CDR1 is GTSNPN, CDR2 SVGIG, per germline (reference sequence). The CDR3 consists of 12 residues. Between the trimmed V and J ends, which lost 2 bases and 4 bases, there was a span of 8 bases. Extraction and reverse transcription of RNA yielded cDNA as the sequencing template. Clones were read by immunoSEQ multiplex PCR, and TCRdb kept only the in-frame ones, dropping some. Of 100,000 to 150,000 clones in the sample, approximately 49% are singletons; the top ten hold under 20%. Sampling of alopecia areata patients yielded lesional scalp punch biopsies as well as peripheral blood. The data stem from a study of CD8+ T cells in alopecia areata. At the level of the study: The protocol delivered tofacitinib for 6 to 18 months, then withdrew it for 6 months.

Overall study findings and caveats: In lesional scalp, particularly from alopecia totalis/universalis, clonality was higher than in normal scalp.

The material sequenced was CD8+ T cells sorted from blood, taken at week 0. The sequence came from a human donor with alopecia areata. The chain employs TRBV30 and TRBJ1-1; possible D gene TRBD1, 5 bases. This CDR3 reads CAWSFGGTEAFF. The CDR3 nucleotides read TGTGCCTGGAGTTTTGGGGGCACTGAAGCTTTCTTT.